Listed below are T cell receptor beta chains from one sample, sequenced in a study of post-analysis software for immune sequencing data. From the PCR reads, TCRdb called clonotypes with MiXCR, one entry per CDR3 protein. The sample gives a few hundred thousand distinct CDR3 sequences, over 35% of which show up once; around 10% is in the top ten. What was sequenced was blood. These receptors all stem from a girl aged 10 to 17 with multiple sclerosis. The CDR3 runs from the conserved cysteine through the conserved F or W. The D gene is left open where the match is weak. Where a row states a size, it is once, few, many or the class of an expanded clone; other rows omit it.

CDR3 length: 14
V gene: TRBV12-5
D gene: TRBD1
clone size: few
J gene: TRBJ2-1
CDR3 protein: CASGLGDRGNEQFF
CDR3 DNA: TGTGCTAGTGGTTTGGGGGACAGGGGCAATGAGCAGTTCTTC

CDR3 length: 16
V gene: TRBV19
D gene: .
clone size: .
J gene: TRBJ1-1
CDR3 protein: CASSIDVGAAITEAFF
CDR3 DNA: TGTGCCAGTAGTATCGATGTAGGTGCGGCGATCACTGAAGCTTTCTTT

CDR3 length: 14
V gene: TRBV12-3/TRBV12-4
D gene: .
clone size: .
J gene: TRBJ1-5
CDR3 protein: CASSLFTGNQPQHF
CDR3 DNA: TGTGCCAGCAGCCTATTCACAGGAAATCAGCCCCAGCATTTT

CDR3 length: 23
V gene: TRBV6-2/TRBV6-3
D gene: TRBD2
clone size: few
J gene: TRBJ2-1
CDR3 protein: CASSLRQGSRTSGRSSSYNEQFF
CDR3 DNA: TGTGCCAGCAGTCTACGACAGGGTAGTCGGACTAGCGGGAGGTCTAGCTCCTACAATGAGCAGTTCTTC

CDR3 length: 15
V gene: TRBV4-1
D gene: TRBD1
clone size: few
J gene: TRBJ1-2
CDR3 protein: CASSHLYTGADGYTF
CDR3 DNA: TGCGCCAGCAGCCACCTATACACAGGGGCCGATGGCTACACCTTC

CDR3 length: 16
V gene: TRBV7-2
D gene: TRBD1
clone size: .
J gene: TRBJ2-5
CDR3 protein: CASNEGGTGLQETQYF
CDR3 DNA: TGTGCCAGCAATGAAGGGGGGACAGGCCTTCAAGAGACCCAGTACTTC

CDR3 length: 18
V gene: TRBV9
D gene: .
clone size: few
J gene: TRBJ2-3
CDR3 protein: CASSVASPTFGVTDTQYF
CDR3 DNA: TGTGCCAGCAGCGTAGCCTCACCTACTTTTGGAGTGACAGATACGCAGTATTTT

CDR3 length: 13
V gene: TRBV10-1
D gene: TRBD2
clone size: .
J gene: TRBJ2-1
CDR3 protein: CASHQRDFGEQFF
CDR3 DNA: TGCGCCAGCCACCAGCGGGATTTTGGTGAGCAGTTCTTC

CDR3 length: 13
V gene: TRBV12-3/TRBV12-4
D gene: .
clone size: few
J gene: TRBJ1-2
CDR3 protein: CASRLKRDYGYTF
CDR3 DNA: TGTGCCAGCAGATTGAAAAGGGACTATGGCTACACCTTC

CDR3 length: 14
V gene: TRBV27
D gene: .
clone size: .
J gene: TRBJ2-7
CDR3 protein: CASSLEAGSYEQYF
CDR3 DNA: TGTGCCAGCAGCCTTGAGGCCGGCTCCTACGAGCAGTACTTC

CDR3 length: 14
V gene: TRBV28
D gene: TRBD1
clone size: .
J gene: TRBJ2-5
CDR3 protein: CASSNTGGEETQYF
CDR3 DNA: TGTGCCAGCTCCAATACAGGGGGCGAGGAGACCCAGTACTTC

CDR3 length: 15
V gene: TRBV28
D gene: TRBD1
clone size: few
J gene: TRBJ2-7
CDR3 protein: CASSSPGTGGNEQYF
CDR3 DNA: TGTGCCAGCAGTTCGCCTGGGACAGGGGGCAACGAGCAGTACTTC

CDR3 length: 15
V gene: TRBV5-1
D gene: .
clone size: few
J gene: TRBJ2-5
CDR3 protein: CASSLAGQGQETQYF
CDR3 DNA: TGCGCCAGCAGCTTGGCAGGGCAGGGCCAAGAGACCCAGTACTTC

CDR3 length: 15
V gene: TRBV5-1
D gene: .
clone size: few
J gene: TRBJ2-3
CDR3 protein: CASSFGGASPDTQYF
CDR3 DNA: TGCGCCAGCAGCTTCGGAGGGGCCTCCCCAGATACGCAGTATTTT

CDR3 length: 12
V gene: TRBV29-1
D gene: .
clone size: many
J gene: TRBJ2-7
CDR3 protein: CSVEQGLYEQYF
CDR3 DNA: TGCAGCGTTGAACAGGGTCTCTACGAGCAGTACTTC

CDR3 length: 11
V gene: TRBV28
D gene: .
clone size: .
J gene: TRBJ1-2
CDR3 protein: CASSTHGGYTF
CDR3 DNA: TGTGCCAGCAGTACACACGGTGGCTACACCTTC

CDR3 length: 18
V gene: TRBV11-1
D gene: .
clone size: once
J gene: TRBJ2-3
CDR3 protein: CASSHRYSGTEGSDTQYF
CDR3 DNA: TGTGCCAGCAGCCATCGTTACTCCGGGACGGAAGGATCAGATACGCAGTATTTT

CDR3 length: 12
V gene: TRBV20-1
D gene: .
clone size: .
J gene: TRBJ2-7
CDR3 protein: CSARGWRSEQYF
CDR3 DNA: TGCAGTGCACGGGGGTGGCGGAGCGAGCAGTACTTC

CDR3 length: 15
V gene: TRBV10-3
D gene: TRBD2
clone size: .
J gene: TRBJ2-4
CDR3 protein: CAISESMREPYIQYF
CDR3 DNA: TGTGCCATCAGTGAGTCGATGCGGGAGCCGTACATTCAGTACTTC

CDR3 length: 17
V gene: TRBV28
D gene: TRBD1
clone size: .
J gene: TRBJ2-1
CDR3 protein: CASSFPMDRLIYNEQFF
CDR3 DNA: TGTGCCAGCAGTTTCCCCATGGACAGGTTAATTTACAATGAGCAGTTCTTC

CDR3 length: 16
V gene: TRBV7-8
D gene: .
clone size: .
J gene: TRBJ2-5
CDR3 protein: CASSTSRVNLQETQYF
CDR3 DNA: TGTGCCAGCAGCACGAGCAGGGTAAACCTCCAAGAGACCCAGTACTTC

CDR3 length: 14
V gene: TRBV5-1
D gene: .
clone size: .
J gene: TRBJ2-3
CDR3 protein: CASSLGDDTDTQYF
CDR3 DNA: TGCGCCAGCAGCCTCGGGGACGACACAGATACGCAGTATTTT

CDR3 length: 13
V gene: TRBV29-1
D gene: .
clone size: few
J gene: TRBJ2-4
CDR3 protein: CSVEVGAKNIQYF
CDR3 DNA: TGCAGCGTTGAGGTAGGGGCCAAAAACATTCAGTACTTC

CDR3 length: 13
V gene: TRBV7-2
D gene: .
clone size: few
J gene: TRBJ2-3
CDR3 protein: CASSSQSTDTQYF
CDR3 DNA: TGTGCCAGCAGCTCCCAAAGCACAGATACGCAGTATTTT

CDR3 length: 14
V gene: TRBV6-4
D gene: .
clone size: few
J gene: TRBJ1-4
CDR3 protein: CASSDYSENEKLFF
CDR3 DNA: TGTGCCAGCAGTGACTACAGTGAGAATGAAAAACTGTTTTTT

CDR3 length: 15
V gene: TRBV5-1
D gene: .
clone size: .
J gene: TRBJ2-6
CDR3 protein: CASSLIRSGANVLTF
CDR3 DNA: TGCGCCAGCAGCTTGATACGCTCTGGGGCCAACGTCCTGACTTTC

CDR3 length: 15
V gene: TRBV20-1
D gene: TRBD2
clone size: .
J gene: TRBJ2-1
CDR3 protein: CSARKAGGPYNEQFF
CDR3 DNA: TGCAGTGCACGAAAAGCGGGAGGTCCCTACAATGAGCAGTTCTTC

CDR3 length: 13
V gene: TRBV28
D gene: .
clone size: few
J gene: TRBJ1-5
CDR3 protein: CASSLLGDQPQHF
CDR3 DNA: TGTGCCAGCAGTTTATTGGGTGATCAGCCCCAGCATTTT

CDR3 length: 13
V gene: TRBV20-1
D gene: .
clone size: .
J gene: TRBJ2-3
CDR3 protein: CSARVAATDTQYF
CDR3 DNA: TGCAGTGCTAGAGTTGCAGCCACAGATACGCAGTATTTT

CDR3 length: 15
V gene: TRBV24-1
D gene: TRBD2
clone size: .
J gene: TRBJ2-1
CDR3 protein: CATSGLAGPQDEQFF
CDR3 DNA: TGTGCCACCAGTGGACTAGCGGGACCTCAGGATGAGCAGTTCTTC

CDR3 length: 15
V gene: TRBV15
D gene: .
clone size: few
J gene: TRBJ2-7
CDR3 protein: CATSRDGDGLYEQYF
CDR3 DNA: TGTGCCACCAGCAGAGACGGGGACGGACTCTACGAGCAGTACTTC